This T cell receptor (beta chain) is drawn from a study of beta chain features in type 1 diabetes. This CDR3 is built from 14 residues. V gave up 0 bases and J gave up 0 bases, with 7 bases separating them. Looked up from germline, CDR1 is GTSNPN and CDR2 is SVGIG (reference sequence). This clone was counted a few times. Other DNA sequences in this sample translate to the same CDR3. Sequenced material consisted of expressed TCRB transcripts (all of the isolated RNA was reverse transcribed). Profiled with immunoSEQ multiplex PCR; TCRdb holds only in-frame clones, not every one. The repertoire holds under 500,000 clones, with 30% as singletons.

Sequences were obtained from naive CD4+ T cells from blood. This TCR was recovered from a man between 18 and 35 years old in good health. The chain employs TRBV30 and TRBJ2-3, with unresolved D. CDR3 sequence: CAWSVLTSTDTQYF. DNA for the CDR3: TGTGCCTGGAGTGTACTTACTAGCACAGATACGCAGTATTTT.